The 27 T cell receptor beta chains listed next were all sequenced from one sample in a study of Tregs in tolerant kidney transplant recipients. Only in-frame clones appear in the TCRdb table, and some are missing; sequencing was by immunoSEQ multiplex PCR. The sample holds nearly 15,000 clones. Related graft donors supplied nonmyeloablative bone marrow transplants, and mixed chimerism was transient. The source was CD4+ T cells from blood (PBMCs), collected 12 months after the transplant. These receptors originate from a human patient who received a combined kidney and bone marrow transplant. Some T cells could come from the graft donor.

As for this clone: The read is 3 residues too short to cover the CDR3 end, so that end is filled in from the germline J gene. The same CDR3 is also encoded by other DNA sequences in this sample. V and J are TRBV20-1 and TRBJ2-7, with 7 positions matching TRBD2. With 3 bases clipped from V and 4 bases from J, the junction kept 3 bases outside the gene matches. The CDR3 is 12 amino acids. Germline V gives CDR1 DFQATT, CDR2 SNEGSKA (reference sequence). The DNA read from the CDR3 is TGCAGTGCTAGTGGCGGGAGTTACGAG. Its translation is CSASGGSYE. The CDR3 reads in full as CSASGGSYEQYF.

Regarding this clone: The CDR3 end is not reached by the read, which stops 3 residues before it; the germline J gene fills it in. The J gene is TRBJ1-2, the V gene TRBV2; 9 positions match TRBD1. Germline-derived CDR1 and CDR2 are SNHLY and FYNNEI. This CDR3 comprises 12 residues. Losses at the gene ends were 9 bases for V and 7 bases for J; bases not matched to a gene: 6. The CDR3 loop reads CAREGQGGGYTF. CDR3 DNA (partial): TGTGCCAGGGAGGGACAGGGTGGTGGC.

Details on this clone: The read terminates 3 residues before the CDR3 end, so the remaining end is supplied by the germline J gene. The gene calls are TRBV7-3 and TRBJ1-3; 9 bases fit TRBD1. The CDR3 contains 14 residues. Germline CDR1 SGHTA, CDR2 FQGTGA. The part of the CDR3 DNA that was read is TGTGCCAGCAGCTTAGGGCCTCGGGACAGGGCA. Its translation is CASSLGPRDRA. The full CDR3 is CASSLGPRDRAIYF.

Comment on this clone: The CDR3 end lies 3 residues beyond the end of the read and is filled in from the germline J gene. V is TRBV10-1 and J is TRBJ2-2; D ambiguous. Trimming removed 4 bases at V and 5 bases at J, with 8 bases between. The CDR3 is made up of 13 amino acids. CDR1 WNHNN and CDR2 SYGVQD come from the germline V gene (reference sequence). The sequenced part of the CDR3 DNA is TGCGCCAGCAGTGGTACTGCTACCGGGGAG. Translated: CASSGTATGE. The full-length CDR3 reads as CASSGTATGELFF.

This clone ranks as medium-sized (0.01 to 0.1%) in terms of frequency. The read ends 3 residues before the CDR3 terminus; that terminus is restored from the germline J gene. This chain joins TRBV6-4 and TRBJ2-4; 8 positions agree with TRBD1. V shed 4 bases and J 8 bases; nucleotides not matched to a gene: 7. The CDR3 covers 14 residues. Germline V CDR1 and CDR2: MRHNA, SNTAGT. Incomplete CDR3 DNA: TGTGCCAGCAGTGTCGGCCAGGGGGCGGACATT. Translation: CASSVGQGADI. The whole CDR3 sequence is CASSVGQGADIQYF.

Of note for this clone: The CDR3 is cut off 3 residues early in the read; its end comes from the germline J gene. V usage is TRBV20-1 and J usage is TRBJ2-2, with 7 bases aligning to TRBD1. J was trimmed by 3 bases and V by 6 bases; bases with no gene match: 7. Germline lookup yields CDR1 DFQATT and CDR2 SNEGSKA (reference sequence). The CDR3 contains 14 residues. Here the CDR3 reads CSAHRGWDTGELFF. The CDR3 bases that were read are TGCAGTGCCCACAGGGGCTGGGACACCGGGGAG.

Comments on this clone: Sequencing ends 3 residues short of the CDR3 end; the germline J gene provides the rest. The V and J genes are TRBV7-9 and TRBJ2-4; TRBD1 aligns across 7 bases. Germline CDR1 and CDR2: SEHNR and FQNEAQ (reference sequence). This CDR3 contains 11 residues. The DNA read from the CDR3 is TGTGCCAGCAGCTTCGGGGACAGT. Translated: CASSFGDS. The entire CDR3 reads CASSFGDSQYF.

The CDR3: CASSEGVRGSPGYTF. Partial CDR3 DNA: TGTGCCAGCAGTGAGGGGGTCAGGGGCTCCCCCGGC. V is TRBV2 and J is TRBJ1-2, with D possibly TRBD1 on 6 matching bases. The read ends 3 residues shy of where the CDR3 ends; the end is completed using the germline J gene. Germline-derived CDR1 and CDR2 are SNHLY and FYNNEI. This CDR3 is 15 amino acids long. Using reference TRBV2 and TRBJ1-2 for the parts outside the CDR3, the full variable domain is EPEVTQTPSHQVTQMGQEVILRCVPISNHLYFYWYRQILGQKVEFLVSFYNNEISEKSEIFDDQFSVERPDGSNFTLKIRSTKLEDSAMYFCASSEGVRGSPGYTFGSGTRLTVV.

Remarks on this clone: The missing CDR3 end, 3 residues past where the read stops, is filled in from the germline J gene. This chain joins TRBV30 and TRBJ2-3; 7 bases map to TRBD1. The V and J ends lost 2 bases and 8 bases, in that order; junction bases with no gene match: 13. CDR1 and CDR2 (germline): GTSNPN, SVGIG (reference sequence). The CDR3 contains 15 residues. The CDR3 DNA, read in part, is TGTGCCTGGAGTCCCCTGGCGGCAGCAGGGGGTACG. Translating it yields CAWSPLAAAGGT. The whole CDR3 is CAWSPLAAAGGTQYF.

The CDR3 DNA, read in part, is TGTGCCTGGATAGCGGGAGCCTCCTACTACAATGAG. Its protein is CAWIAGASYYNE. The entire CDR3 reads CAWIAGASYYNEQFF. V and J are TRBV30 and TRBJ2-1; 9 bases map to TRBD2. With the read ending 3 residues before the CDR3 end, the germline J gene is used to fill in that end. Losses at the gene ends were 4 bases for V and 3 bases for J; bases not matched to a gene: 7. Germline CDR1 and CDR2: GTSNPN and SVGIG (reference sequence). This CDR3 region has 15 residues.

On this clone: At one of its ends the junction is not consistent with the germline gene, which may arise from a read error. The read terminates 3 residues ahead of where the CDR3 ends, so the germline J gene completes it. The chain recombines TRBV10-2 with TRBJ1-4; 10 positions agree with TRBD1. Per germline, CDR1 WSHSY and CDR2 SAAADI. The CDR3 totals 16 residues. The CDR3 sequence: CASGPGQGPPHDKLFF. The DNA read from the CDR3 is TGCGCCAGCGGACCGGGACAGGGGCCGCCTCATGATAAA.

Comments on this clone: The read gets to within 3 residues of the CDR3 end, and the germline J gene fills in the rest. The chain links TRBV6-2 or TRBV6-3 to TRBJ2-7; possible D gene TRBD1, 6 bases. This CDR3 comprises 16 residues. The V and J ends lost 2 bases and 3 bases respectively, with 17 bases between them. Germline V gene sequence: CDR1 MNHEY, CDR2 SVGEGT. CDR3 DNA, as far as it was read: TGTGCCAGCAGTTACGGTGTTCAGGGCAGGGGCTACGAG. This translates into CASSYGVQGRGYE. The full CDR3 is CASSYGVQGRGYEQYF.

Points on this clone: The read ends 3 residues shy of where the CDR3 ends; the end is completed using the germline J gene. The chain couples TRBV20-1 to TRBJ2-7; 9 bases fit TRBD1. The CDR3 has 13 amino acids. V shed 1 base, J shed 6 bases, and the junction held 4 bases outside the gene matches. Germline V gene lookup returns CDR1 DFQATT and CDR2 SNEGSKA (reference sequence). CDR3 DNA (partial): TGCAGTGCTAGAGGCCTGGGACAGGGCGAG. This codes for CSARGLGQGE. The full CDR3 is CSARGLGQGEQYF.

Of note for this clone: The observed sequence ends 3 residues before the CDR3 terminus, with the missing tail filled in from the germline J gene. The genes are TRBV2 and TRBJ1-3; D not resolved. The V end lost 9 bases, the J end lost 0 bases, and 12 bases lay between the germline ends. CDR3 length: 14 amino acids. Germline V gene lookup returns CDR1 SNHLY and CDR2 FYNNEI. CDR3 region: CASMTSTSGNTIYF. The sequenced part of the CDR3 DNA is TGTGCCAGTATGACATCAACCTCTGGAAACACC.

Concerning this clone: The observed sequence ends 3 residues before the CDR3 terminus, with the missing tail filled in from the germline J gene. The chain uses TRBV5-1 and TRBJ2-5; tentatively, D is TRBD1 or TRBD2 (5 bases each). The V end lost 1 base, the J end lost 5 bases, and 15 bases lay between the germline ends. This CDR3 has 15 residues. Germline CDR1 is SGHRS and CDR2 is YFSETQ. The CDR3 DNA, read in part, is TGCGCCAGCAGCTTGCCCCCGAGCGAGGGGGAGACC. Translation: CASSLPPSEGET. The CDR3 in full is CASSLPPSEGETQYF.

Details on this clone: The missing CDR3 end, 3 residues past where the read stops, is filled in from the germline J gene. This sequence joins TRBV5-4 and TRBJ2-3, with D perhaps matching TRBD1 (6 bases). Germline V gene lookup returns CDR1 SGHNT and CDR2 YYREEE (reference sequence). The germline V and J ends were trimmed by 0 bases and 1 base, with 12 bases remaining between them. The CDR3 contains 16 residues. Partial CDR3 DNA: TGTGCCAGCAGCTTGGGTACAGGGTGGGGCACAGATACG. It is translated as CASSLGTGWGTDT. The complete CDR3 protein is CASSLGTGWGTDTQYF.

With regard to this clone: The read finishes 3 residues shy of the CDR3 end, and the germline J gene is used to complete it. V is TRBV9 and J is TRBJ2-1, with 11 positions matching TRBD2. The junction had 7 bases not matched to a gene; V was cut back by 5 bases and J by 9 bases. Germline CDR1 reads SGDLS; CDR2 reads YYNGEE. This CDR3 contains 14 residues. The CDR3 loop is CASRDELAGAEQFF. The sequenced CDR3 bases are TGTGCCAGCAGGGATGAACTAGCGGGAGCTGAG.

Partial CDR3 DNA: TGCAGTGCTAGACCCAGAAGGGGGCTCGTGAAAGAAAAA. It yields the protein CSARPRRGLVKEK. The entire CDR3 protein is CSARPRRGLVKEKLFF. V gene TRBV20-1 combines with J gene TRBJ1-4; 7 bases align to TRBD1. With the read ending 3 residues before the CDR3 end, the germline J gene is used to fill in that end. The CDR3 covers 16 residues. Germline CDR1 DFQATT, CDR2 SNEGSKA (reference sequence). V gave up 2 bases and J gave up 8 bases; unmatched junction bases: 14.

Details on this clone: The read ends 3 residues early relative to the CDR3; the germline J gene fills the gap. The rearrangement uses TRBV5-1 and TRBJ2-1; TRBD1 agrees at 9 bases. The CDR3 contains 16 residues. Germline lookup yields CDR1 SGHRS and CDR2 YFSETQ. After removal of 0 bases from V and 5 bases from J, the junction contained 6 bases not matched to a gene. CDR3 loop: CASSLEQGAIHNEQFF. The CDR3 bases that were read are TGCGCCAGCAGCTTGGAACAGGGGGCGATCCACAATGAG.

As for this clone: The read terminates 3 residues before the CDR3 end, so the remaining end is supplied by the germline J gene. The chain recombines TRBV19 with TRBJ2-7; 10 bases match TRBD2. Trimming cost V 3 bases and J 3 bases; bases outside gene matches: 5. Germline V lookup: CDR1 LNHDA, CDR2 SQIVND (reference sequence). The CDR3 spans 15 residues. CDR3 DNA (partial): TGTGCCAGTAGTATCGGGACTAGCGTGGACTACGAG. It is translated as CASSIGTSVDYE. The full CDR3 protein reads CASSIGTSVDYEQYF. The variable domain in full, with the rest retrieved from reference TRBV19 and TRBJ2-7, is DGGITQSPKYLFRKEGQNVTLSCEQNLNHDAMYWYRQDPGQGLRLIYYSQIVNDFQKGDIAEGYSVSREKKESFPLTVTSAQKNPTAFYLCASSIGTSVDYEQYFGPGTRLTVT.

This clone is deemed medium-sized by its frequency. Sequencing ends 3 residues short of the CDR3 end; the germline J gene provides the rest. The V call is TRBV20-1, the J call TRBJ1-1; maybe TRBD1 (6 bases). V lost 3 bases to trimming and J lost 1 base, with 12 bases between them. Germline V gene lookup returns CDR1 DFQATT and CDR2 SNEGSKA (reference sequence). This CDR3 is 14 amino acids long. The CDR3 bases that were read are TGCAGTGCTAGGGGAGGGGGGGAGAACACTGAA. It translates to CSARGGGENTE. The full CDR3 reads CSARGGGENTEAFF.

In regard to this clone: From the germline J gene comes the end of the CDR3, since the read stops 3 residues before it. J is TRBJ2-1 and V is TRBV7-6; tentatively, D is TRBD1 (7 bases). The CDR3 runs 17 residues. CDR1 and CDR2 from the germline V gene are SGHVS and FNYEAQ. V lost 8 bases and J lost 2, with 22 bases in between. The CDR3 loop reads CASQGVADKGPYNEQFF. CDR3 bases read: TGTGCCAGCCAGGGGGTAGCGGACAAGGGCCCCTACAATGAG.

As to this clone: The read comes to an end 3 residues before the CDR3 does, leaving the germline J gene to fill in the end. This chain connects TRBV4-2 to TRBJ2-1; TRBD1 matches at 10 bases. This CDR3 has 14 amino acids. The germline gives CDR1 LGHNA, CDR2 YNFKEQ. The trim removed 4 bases at V and 9 bases at J, leaving 6 bases unmatched. The chain's CDR3 is CASSRDRGLAEQFF. The part of the CDR3 DNA that was read is TGTGCCAGCAGCCGGGACAGGGGTCTCGCTGAG.

For this clone: The CDR3 goes on 3 residues after the read ends, and that part is filled in from the germline J gene. The V and J genes are TRBV30 and TRBJ1-4, with D unresolved. Looked up from germline, CDR1 is GTSNPN and CDR2 is SVGIG (reference sequence). The V and J ends lost 1 base and 7 bases respectively, with 10 bases between them. The CDR3 spans 13 residues. The CDR3 bases that were read are TGTGCCTGGAGTGCCCCCCCCCGTGAAAAA. Amino acids: CAWSAPPREK. The whole CDR3 is CAWSAPPREKLFF.

Concerning this clone itself: The read comes to an end 3 residues before the CDR3 does, leaving the germline J gene to fill in the end. The genes are TRBV2 and TRBJ1-2; perhaps TRBD1 as D (6 bases). CDR3 length: 12 amino acids. The ends were cut back, 8 bases at V and 7 bases at J, with 14 bases in the middle. Per the germline V gene, CDR1 is SNHLY and CDR2 is FYNNEI. CDR3 DNA (partial): TGTGCCAGCGGTGGGACATCGCCTGGC. Encoded protein: CASGGTSPG. The whole CDR3 protein reads CASGGTSPGYTF.

In regard to this clone: Coverage ceases 3 residues before the CDR3 finishes, and the germline J gene fills in the end. V is TRBV5-1 and J is TRBJ1-2; no clear D gene. V was clipped by 3 bases and J by 1 base, with 10 bases between them. This CDR3 spans 14 amino acids. Germline-derived CDR1 and CDR2 are SGHRS and YFSETQ. Partial CDR3 DNA: TGCGCCAGCAGCTCTACGGGGATTAACTATGGC. As protein: CASSSTGINYG. In full, the CDR3 reads CASSSTGINYGYTF.

Details on this clone: Read data end 3 residues before the CDR3 end; the end is taken from the germline J gene. V usage is TRBV20-1 and J usage is TRBJ2-1; 9 nucleotides line up with TRBD2. J lost 2 bases, V lost 1 base, and 9 bases had no gene match. In germline, CDR1 is DFQATT, CDR2 SNEGSKA (reference sequence). The CDR3 is 17 residues long. The sequenced CDR3 bases are TGCAGTGCTAGAGGGTTAGCGGGAGCCGCGACCTACAATGAG. Amino acids: CSARGLAGAATYNE. The complete CDR3 protein is CSARGLAGAATYNEQFF.